These 7 T cell receptor beta chains were sequenced from one sample in a study of blood T cells in healthy people across ages. It was with a sample-barcoded 5' primer and a J-beta primer mix that a second PCR of roughly 6 to 12 cycles was run. TCRdb redid the calling of the 5' RACE reads with MiXCR, one entry per CDR3 protein. Of around 970,000 distinct CDR3 sequences in the sample, roughly 51% were seen once. Input material: blood. These receptors originate from a woman between 55 and 75 years old in good health.

The sample holds many counts of this clonotype. This sequence joins TRBV28 and TRBJ2-7; a weak D match, TRBD2 (6 bases). The CDR3 loop spans 17 amino acids. CDR1 is MDHEN and CDR2 is SYDVKM in the germline V gene. The germline V and J ends were trimmed by 6 bases and 0 bases, with 21 bases remaining between them. DNA of the CDR3: TGTGCCAGCAGCCCATTGAAAACGCGGGGAGGCTCCTACGAGCAGTACTTC. Translated, it gives CASSPLKTRGGSYEQYF.

The rearrangement joins TRBV30 to TRBJ2-1; the D is unclear. The CDR3 length is 11 residues. Per the germline V gene, CDR1 is GTSNPN and CDR2 is SVGIG (reference sequence). V was clipped by 2 bases and J by 8 bases, with 7 bases between them. CDR3 protein: CAWSKVDEQFF. The CDR3 bases are TGTGCCTGGAGTAAGGTCGATGAGCAGTTCTTC.

The V gene is TRBV12-3 or TRBV12-4, the J gene TRBJ2-5; TRBD1 matches at 8 bases. The CDR3 spans 16 residues. V shed 6 bases, J shed 5 bases, and the junction held 14 bases outside the gene matches. The CDR3 reads CASSSPWNRGRETQYF. The CDR3 region has the DNA TGTGCCAGCAGCTCCCCCTGGAACAGGGGGAGGGAGACCCAGTACTTC.

The chain uses TRBV20-1 and TRBJ2-5, with 12 bases fitting TRBD1. V gave up 3 bases and J gave up 11 bases; unmatched junction bases: 13. CDR1 and CDR2 (germline): DFQATT, SNEGSKA (reference sequence). The CDR3 contains 15 residues. The CDR3 region has the DNA TGCAGTGCTAGGGGGACAGGGGGCACCTACAATGAGCAGTACTTC. Protein sequence: CSARGTGGTYNEQYF.

The genes are TRBV14 and TRBJ2-5; no clear D. From germline, CDR1 is SGHDN and CDR2 FVKESK. The V end lost 2 bases, the J end lost 4 bases, and 8 bases lay between the germline ends. This CDR3 has 13 residues. The CDR3 sequence is CASSQWAGETQYF. The CDR3 DNA reads TGTGCCAGCAGCCAATGGGCCGGAGAGACCCAGTACTTC.

V is TRBV11-2 and J is TRBJ2-7, with 7 positions matching TRBD2. The DNA end is more similar to TRBJ2-5, so the J call may be wrong. From germline, CDR1 is SGHAT and CDR2 FQNNGV. The CDR3 totals 15 residues. In DNA, the CDR3 is TGTGCCAGCAGCTTAGATACAGGACTAGGGGAGACCCAGTACTTC. The encoded protein is CASSLDTGLGETQYF.

This clonotype was observed a handful of times. The rearrangement links TRBV27 to TRBJ1-5; maybe TRBD1 (6 bases). This CDR3 is 16 amino acids long. Per the germline V gene, CDR1 is MNHEY and CDR2 is SMNVEV (reference sequence). Deletions cut 1 base from V and 6 bases from J, with 16 bases between. CDR3 residues: CASSLYAGGVTQPQHF. CDR3 bases: TGTGCCAGCAGTTTATATGCCGGGGGCGTCACTCAGCCCCAGCATTTT.